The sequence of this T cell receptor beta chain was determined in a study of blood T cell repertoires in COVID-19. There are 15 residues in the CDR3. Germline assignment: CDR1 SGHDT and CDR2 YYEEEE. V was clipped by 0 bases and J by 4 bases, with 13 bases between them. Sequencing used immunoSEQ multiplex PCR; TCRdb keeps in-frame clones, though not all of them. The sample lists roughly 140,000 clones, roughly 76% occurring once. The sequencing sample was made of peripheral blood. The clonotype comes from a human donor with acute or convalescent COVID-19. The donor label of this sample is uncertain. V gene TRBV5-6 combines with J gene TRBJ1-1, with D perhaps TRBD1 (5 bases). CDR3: CASSLGARVGTEAFF. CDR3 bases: TGTGCCAGCAGCTTGGGAGCCAGGGTGGGCACTGAAGCTTTCTTT.